The rows below give T cell receptor beta chains drawn from one sample of a study of early T cells in non-severe SARS-CoV-2 infection. TCRdb itself ran the 5' RACE reads through MiXCR, one entry per CDR3 protein. The sample has about 48,000 distinct CDR3 sequences, around 9.5% seen once; the top ten hold about 7.7%. The sequenced sample was whole blood. Receptor source: an adult who was a healthcare worker with PCR-confirmed SARS-CoV-2 infection or an uninfected control (not recorded which). Each CDR3 is given with its conserved first and last residue. D genes are given only for firm matches. Only some rows state a clone size, as once, few, many or a class for expanded clones.

length,size,V,D,J,DNA,CDR3
16,few,TRBV7-8,.,TRBJ2-6,TGTGCCAGCAGCTTATATTCCGGAGGGGGAGGCAACGTCCTGACTTTC,CASSLYSGGGGNVLTF
20,.,TRBV20-1,.,TRBJ2-5,TGCAGTGCTAGTGTACTCTTTGGTGGCGGACGGCCGGCCCGCCAAGAGACCCAGTACTTC,CSASVLFGGGRPARQETQYF
15,many,TRBV21-1,.,TRBJ2-7,TGTGCCAGCAGCAAAGGGCGGGGGCGCGAGTACGAGCAGTACTTC,CASSKGRGREYEQYF
14,few,TRBV6-1,.,TRBJ2-7,TGTGCCAGCGACCTTAGTCCCGAGCCCTACGAGCAGTACTTC,CASDLSPEPYEQYF
13,many,TRBV6-5,.,TRBJ1-5,TGTGCCAGCAGCAGGACACCTAATCAGCCCCAGCATTTT,CASSRTPNQPQHF
15,many,TRBV20-1,.,TRBJ2-1,TGCAGTGCTAGAGGACGAACAGGGCCCAACAATGAGCAGTTCTTC,CSARGRTGPNNEQFF
15,.,TRBV10-3,.,TRBJ2-1,TGTGCCATCAGTGACAGGGACTCTAGTATGGGGGAGCAGTTCTTC,CAISDRDSSMGEQFF
14,many,TRBV5-5,.,TRBJ2-2,TGTGCCAGCAGCGACGGACTTCTCCTCGGGGAGCTGTTTTTT,CASSDGLLLGELFF
16,many,TRBV19,TRBD2,TRBJ2-1,TGTGCCACTAACCCAGCGGGCGGGAGACCCTACAATGAGCAGTTCTTC,CATNPAGGRPYNEQFF
14,.,TRBV5-4,TRBD2,TRBJ2-7,TGTGCCAGCAGCCTGTGGGGACTACCCTACGAGCAGTACTTC,CASSLWGLPYEQYF
12,.,TRBV30,.,TRBJ2-3,TGTGCCTGGAGTGTAGGAGCGGATACGCAGTATTTT,CAWSVGADTQYF
17,few,TRBV6-6,.,TRBJ2-2,TGTGCCAGCAGTTTCCAGGGAGGGGGGTTGAACACCGGGGAGCTGTTTTTT,CASSFQGGGLNTGELFF
15,.,TRBV29-1,TRBD2,TRBJ2-5,TGCAGCGTGCTCCCGGGACTAGCGGGACCGGAGACCCAGTACTTC,CSVLPGLAGPETQYF
14,.,TRBV2,.,TRBJ2-2,TGTGCCAGCAGAGGCGGAGGGGACACCGGGGAGCTGTTTTTT,CASRGGGDTGELFF
14,many,TRBV4-1,TRBD1,TRBJ1-2,TGCGCCAGCAGCCATCCGGGACAGGGTTGGGGCTACACCTTC,CASSHPGQGWGYTF
15,few,TRBV19,TRBD1,TRBJ1-2,TGTGCCAGTAGTATCGGGACAGAAACTAACTATGGCTACACCTTC,CASSIGTETNYGYTF